This T cell receptor beta chain was found in a study of regulatory T cells in long-lasting Graves disease. Investigators prepared the TCR beta libraries by applying iRepertoire HTBI primers and Arm-PCR of CDR3 regions. From the multiplex PCR reads, TCRdb called clonotypes with MiXCR, one entry per CDR3 protein. The sample contains some 300,000 distinct CDR3 sequences, roughly a fifth of which appear only once. This clonotype was counted a few times. CDR1 and CDR2 from the germline V gene are MNHGY and SVAAGI. The V and J ends lost 3 bases and 6 bases, in that order; junction bases with no gene match: 2. The length of the CDR3 is 13 residues. Time point described: persistent/refractory GD, antithyroid drugs over 5 years with positive TRAb. Extracted PBMC RNA gave rise to the TCR library.

This clonotype originated in a female donor with Graves disease. This chain connects TRBV6-9 to TRBJ2-1; 7 nucleotides match TRBD2. The sample consisted of peripheral blood mononuclear cells (PBMCs), taken when the disease was refractory, from a patient treated with antithyroid drugs. The chain's CDR3 is CASSYGGSNEQFF. CDR3 DNA sequence: TGTGCCAGCAGTTACGGCGGGAGCAATGAGCAGTTCTTC.